The subject of this entry is one T cell receptor (beta chain). Its target is unknown. The data were obtained in a study of vaccination and CD4 T cells after COVID-19. Across the whole study: Convalescent patients had positive nasal swab PCR results for SARS-CoV-2. Disease was mild in roughly 10 and severe in one. Two of the convalescents were Hispanic, and the group consisted of six males and four females.

The CDR3 has 19 amino acids. Germline assignment: CDR1 DFQATT and CDR2 SNEGSKA (reference sequence). Between the trimmed V and J ends, which lost 0 bases and 7 bases, there was a span of 25 bases. Sequencing of the DNA from cultured CD4+ T cells was carried out with the Oncomine TCR Beta short-read assay. One entry per CDR3 protein results from TCRdb running MiXCR on the PCR reads. The table lists about 8,600 distinct CDR3 sequences, about 57% of them singletons. The treatment here: approximately 9-day PBMC culture with coronavirus spike peptide pools or control peptides (ViraFEST assay). After being plated at over 1.5 million per well, PBMCs were cultured with approximately 9.8 IU/ml IL-2 and approximately 10 ug/ml peptide pools.

This TCR was recovered from a human donor with COVID-19. The V call is TRBV20-1, the J call TRBJ1-6, with TRBD1 as a possible D gene (6 bases). The sample here was cultured CD4+ T cells from blood, taken after SARS-CoV-2 vaccination. Written as DNA, the CDR3 is TGCAGTGCTAGAGATCGGATTAATGCCAGGGGAGTAGGCAATTCACCCCTCCACTTT. Protein: CSARDRINARGVGNSPLHF.